This TCR beta chain was sequenced during a study of blood T cell repertoires in COVID-19. Overall study context: Sites across the United States, Italy and Spain contributed samples from acute and convalescent COVID-19.

CDR1 and CDR2 (germline): KGHSH, LQKENI. Trimming took 3 bases from V and 6 from J; bases not matched to a gene: 3. The CDR3 covers 14 residues. This clone is a singleton in its sample. This table comes from immunoSEQ multiplex PCR, and its TCRdb copy is limited to in-frame clones, with some not included. Among some 74,000 clones listed, 65% to 85% were seen once. The gene calls are TRBV18 and TRBJ2-1; 9 nucleotides agree with TRBD1. Sequencing was carried out using peripheral blood. The sequence was obtained from a woman older than 75 with active or convalescent COVID-19. CDR3 in DNA: TGTGCCAGCTCACCTAGGACAGGGGTCAATGAGCAGTTCTTC. Translation gives CASSPRTGVNEQFF.